This is a list of T cell receptor beta chains from one sample in a study of early T cells in non-severe SARS-CoV-2 infection. TCRdb used MiXCR to reprocess the 5' RACE reads, holding one entry per CDR3 protein. The data hold tens of thousands of distinct CDR3 sequences, with 12% observed a single time. The sample here was whole blood, taken at baseline. The receptors originated from an adult who was a healthcare worker with PCR-confirmed SARS-CoV-2 infection or an uninfected control (not recorded which). Each CDR3 is given with its conserved first and last residue. D genes are given only for firm matches. Clone size is not always given. Where it is, it says once, few, many or a class for expanded clones.

CDR3 length: 14; D gene: TRBD1; clone size: medium-sized; V gene: TRBV28; J gene: TRBJ2-7; CDR3 protein: CASSPRQGASEQYF; CDR3 DNA: TGTGCCAGCAGTCCCCGACAGGGGGCTAGCGAGCAGTACTTC
CDR3 length: 14; D gene: -; clone size: many; V gene: TRBV7-2; J gene: TRBJ2-3; CDR3 protein: CASSFLGGLDTQYF; CDR3 DNA: TGTGCCAGCAGCTTTCTGGGGGGTTTAGATACGCAGTATTTT
CDR3 length: 16; D gene: TRBD1; clone size: -; V gene: TRBV20-1; J gene: TRBJ2-5; CDR3 protein: CSAAQGQGISRETQYF; CDR3 DNA: TGCAGTGCCGCCCAAGGACAGGGCATTTCAAGGGAGACCCAGTACTTC
CDR3 length: 15; D gene: TRBD2; clone size: many; V gene: TRBV28; J gene: TRBJ2-5; CDR3 protein: CASRHPRGGQETQYF; CDR3 DNA: TGTGCCAGCAGGCACCCGCGGGGGGGCCAAGAGACCCAGTACTTC
CDR3 length: 15; D gene: -; clone size: -; V gene: TRBV28; J gene: TRBJ2-3; CDR3 protein: CASSHAERVTDTQYF; CDR3 DNA: TGTGCCAGCAGCCATGCTGAGCGGGTCACAGATACGCAGTATTTT
CDR3 length: 13; D gene: -; clone size: few; V gene: TRBV10-3; J gene: TRBJ1-4; CDR3 protein: CAISERYWEKLFF; CDR3 DNA: TGTGCCATCAGTGAGAGGTATTGGGAAAAACTGTTTTTT
CDR3 length: 11; D gene: -; clone size: medium-sized; V gene: TRBV11-2; J gene: TRBJ2-5; CDR3 protein: CASSLGETQYF; CDR3 DNA: TGTGCCAGCAGCTTGGGAGAGACCCAGTACTTC
CDR3 length: 16; D gene: -; clone size: -; V gene: TRBV7-6; J gene: TRBJ2-5; CDR3 protein: CASSLWAFRVDETQYF; CDR3 DNA: TGTGCCAGCAGCTTATGGGCCTTCAGGGTGGACGAGACCCAGTACTTC
CDR3 length: 15; D gene: TRBD2; clone size: -; V gene: TRBV9; J gene: TRBJ2-1; CDR3 protein: CASSHTSGGNNEQFF; CDR3 DNA: TGTGCCAGCAGTCACACTAGCGGGGGGAACAATGAGCAGTTCTTC
CDR3 length: 12; D gene: -; clone size: -; V gene: TRBV7-6; J gene: TRBJ2-1; CDR3 protein: CASSFSRGEQFF; CDR3 DNA: TGTGCCAGCAGCTTTAGCCGCGGTGAGCAGTTCTTC